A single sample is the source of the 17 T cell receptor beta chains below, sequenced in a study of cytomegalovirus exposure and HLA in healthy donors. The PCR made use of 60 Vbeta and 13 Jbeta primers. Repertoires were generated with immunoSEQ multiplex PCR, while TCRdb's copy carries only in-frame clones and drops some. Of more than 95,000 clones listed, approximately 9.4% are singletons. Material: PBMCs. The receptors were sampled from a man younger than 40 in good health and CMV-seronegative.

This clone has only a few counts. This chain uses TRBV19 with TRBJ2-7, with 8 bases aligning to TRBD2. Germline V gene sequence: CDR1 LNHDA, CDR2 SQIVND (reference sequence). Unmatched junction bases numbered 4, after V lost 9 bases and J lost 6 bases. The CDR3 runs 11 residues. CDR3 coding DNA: TGTGCCAGCCGGGGGGGCATCGAGCAGTACTTC. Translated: CASRGGIEQYF.

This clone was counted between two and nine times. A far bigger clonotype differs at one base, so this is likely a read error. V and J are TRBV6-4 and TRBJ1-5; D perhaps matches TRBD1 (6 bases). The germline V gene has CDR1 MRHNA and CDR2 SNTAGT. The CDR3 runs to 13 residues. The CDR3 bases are TGTGCCAGCAGTGAGGGGGCCAATCAGCCCCAGAATTTT. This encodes CASSEGANQPQNF.

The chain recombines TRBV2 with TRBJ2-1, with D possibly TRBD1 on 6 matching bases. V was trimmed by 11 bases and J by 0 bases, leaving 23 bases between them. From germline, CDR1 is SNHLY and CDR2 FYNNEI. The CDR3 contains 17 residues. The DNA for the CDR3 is TGTGCCGTAATCGGGTCCCTCGGACAGAGCTCCTACAATGAGCAGTTCTTC. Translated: CAVIGSLGQSSYNEQFF. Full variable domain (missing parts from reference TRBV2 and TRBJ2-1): EPEVTQTPSHQVTQMGQEVILRCVPISNHLYFYWYRQILGQKVEFLVSFYNNEISEKSEIFDDQFSVERPDGSNFTLKIRSTKLEDSAMYFCAVIGSLGQSSYNEQFFGPGTRLTVL.

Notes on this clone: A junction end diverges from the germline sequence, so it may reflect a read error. The CDR3 DNA reads as TGTGTCATCAGGGTGAGCGACGGGACCGGGGAGCTGTTTTTT. Its protein is CVIRVSDGTGELFF. The V gene is TRBV10-3, the J gene TRBJ2-2, with D perhaps matching TRBD1 (5 bases). Germline-derived CDR1 and CDR2 are ENHRY and SYGVKD. The CDR3 spans 14 residues.

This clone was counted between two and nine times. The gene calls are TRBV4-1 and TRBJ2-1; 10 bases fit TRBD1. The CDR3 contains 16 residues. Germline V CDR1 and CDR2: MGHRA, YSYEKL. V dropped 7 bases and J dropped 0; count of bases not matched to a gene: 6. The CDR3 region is CASTKGQGSSYNEQFF. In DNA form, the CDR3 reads TGCGCCAGCACCAAGGGACAGGGGAGCTCCTACAATGAGCAGTTCTTC.

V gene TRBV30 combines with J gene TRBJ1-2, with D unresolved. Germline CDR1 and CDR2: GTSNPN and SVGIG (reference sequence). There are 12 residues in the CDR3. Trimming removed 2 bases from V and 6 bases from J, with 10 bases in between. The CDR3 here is CAWSSGRHGYTF. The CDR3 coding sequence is TGTGCCTGGAGTTCGGGGAGACATGGCTACACCTTC. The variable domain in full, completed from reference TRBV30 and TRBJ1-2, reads SQTIHQWPATLVQPVGSPLSLECTVEGTSNPNLYWYRQAAGRGLQLLFYSVGIGQISSEVPQNLSASRPQDRQFILSSKKLLLSDSGFYLCAWSSGRHGYTFGSGTRLTVV.

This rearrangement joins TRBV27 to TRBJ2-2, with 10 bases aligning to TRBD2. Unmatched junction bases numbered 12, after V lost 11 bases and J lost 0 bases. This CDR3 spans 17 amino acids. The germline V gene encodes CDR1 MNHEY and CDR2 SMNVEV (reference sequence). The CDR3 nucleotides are TGTGCCTCGTCCAGGCTAGCGGGGGTCGCGAACACCGGGGAGCTGTTTTTT. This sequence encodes CASSRLAGVANTGELFF.

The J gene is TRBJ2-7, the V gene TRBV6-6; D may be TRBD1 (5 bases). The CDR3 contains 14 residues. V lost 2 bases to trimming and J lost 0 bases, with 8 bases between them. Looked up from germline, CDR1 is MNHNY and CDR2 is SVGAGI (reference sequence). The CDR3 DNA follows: TGTGCCAGCAGTTACGGGCAGGGCTCCTACGAGCAGTACTTC. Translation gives CASSYGQGSYEQYF.

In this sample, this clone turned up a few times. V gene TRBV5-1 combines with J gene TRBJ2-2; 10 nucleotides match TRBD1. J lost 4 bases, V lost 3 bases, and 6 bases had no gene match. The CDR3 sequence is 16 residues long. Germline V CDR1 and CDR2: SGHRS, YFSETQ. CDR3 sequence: CASSYSGTGVTGELFF. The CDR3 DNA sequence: TGCGCCAGCAGCTACTCCGGGACAGGGGTCACCGGGGAGCTGTTTTTT.

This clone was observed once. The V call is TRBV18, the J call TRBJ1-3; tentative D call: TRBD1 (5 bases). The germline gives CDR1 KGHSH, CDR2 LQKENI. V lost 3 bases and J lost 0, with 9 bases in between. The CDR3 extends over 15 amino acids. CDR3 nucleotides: TGTGCCAGCTCACCCGGGGGTGACTCTGGAAACACCATATATTTT. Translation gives CASSPGGDSGNTIYF.

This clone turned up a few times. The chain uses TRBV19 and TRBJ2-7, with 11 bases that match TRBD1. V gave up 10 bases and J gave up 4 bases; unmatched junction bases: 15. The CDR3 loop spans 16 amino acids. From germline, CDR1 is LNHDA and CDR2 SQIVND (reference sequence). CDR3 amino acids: CATSESRTGGIYEQYF. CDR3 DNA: TGTGCCACCAGTGAGAGCCGGACAGGGGGCATTTACGAGCAGTACTTC.

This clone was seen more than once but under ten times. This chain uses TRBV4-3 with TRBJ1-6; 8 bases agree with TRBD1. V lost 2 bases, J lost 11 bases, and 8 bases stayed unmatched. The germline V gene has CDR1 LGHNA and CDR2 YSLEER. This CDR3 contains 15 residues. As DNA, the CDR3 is TGCGCCAGCAGCCAAAATCCGGACAGGGAGGCACCCCTCCACTTT. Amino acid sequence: CASSQNPDREAPLHF.

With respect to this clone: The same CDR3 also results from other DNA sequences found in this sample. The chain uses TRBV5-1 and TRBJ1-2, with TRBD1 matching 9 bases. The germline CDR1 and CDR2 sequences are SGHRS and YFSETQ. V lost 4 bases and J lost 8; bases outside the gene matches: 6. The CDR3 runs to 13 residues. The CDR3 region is CASSLGQGRGYTF. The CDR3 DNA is TGCGCCAGCAGCCTCGGACAGGGGAGGGGCTACACCTTC.

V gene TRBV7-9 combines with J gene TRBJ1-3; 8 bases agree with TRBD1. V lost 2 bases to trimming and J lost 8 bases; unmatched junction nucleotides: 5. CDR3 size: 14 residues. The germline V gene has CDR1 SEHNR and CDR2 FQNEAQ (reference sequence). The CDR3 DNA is TGTGCCAGCAGCTTACCCTCGACAGGGGACACCATATATTTT. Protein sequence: CASSLPSTGDTIYF.

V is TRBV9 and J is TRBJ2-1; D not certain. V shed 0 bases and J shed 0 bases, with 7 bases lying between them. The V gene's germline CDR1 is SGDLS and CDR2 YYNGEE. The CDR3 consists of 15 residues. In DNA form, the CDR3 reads TGTGCCAGCAGCGTAGTAACGGGCTCCTACAATGAGCAGTTCTTC. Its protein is CASSVVTGSYNEQFF.

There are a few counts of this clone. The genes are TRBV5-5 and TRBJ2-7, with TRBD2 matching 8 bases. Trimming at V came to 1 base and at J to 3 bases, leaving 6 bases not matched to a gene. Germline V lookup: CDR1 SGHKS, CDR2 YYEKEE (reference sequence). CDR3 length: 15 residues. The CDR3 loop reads CASSLPGGSRYEQYF. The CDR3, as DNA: TGTGCCAGCAGCTTGCCGGGAGGGTCCCGCTACGAGCAGTACTTC.

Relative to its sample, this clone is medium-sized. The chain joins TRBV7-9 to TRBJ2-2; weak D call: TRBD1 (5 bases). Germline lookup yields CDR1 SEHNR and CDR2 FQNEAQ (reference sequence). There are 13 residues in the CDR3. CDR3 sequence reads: CASSTANTGELFF. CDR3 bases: TGTGCGAGCTCGACAGCGAACACCGGGGAGCTGTTTTTT.